This TCR beta chain was found in a study of T cell responses to AZD1222 COVID-19 vaccine. General study points: Donors were mostly white British, more females; clonal diversity possibly underestimated.

For this clone: Its antigen is undetermined.

Trimming stripped 0 bases from V and 12 bases from J, with 12 bases between. The germline CDR1 and CDR2 sequences are PRHDT and FYEKMQ (reference sequence). The CDR3 totals 12 residues. Clones were read by immunoSEQ multiplex PCR, and TCRdb kept only the in-frame ones, dropping some. The repertoire consists of roughly 150,000 clones, with roughly 94% occurring once and the leading ten covering 5.1%. The J gene is TRBJ2-7, the V gene TRBV13, with D possibly matching TRBD1 (6 bases). This TCR was recovered from an adult who received the AZD1222 COVID-19 vaccine. The material was peripheral blood, obtained 28 days after the second AZD1222 dose. As DNA, the CDR3 is TGTGCCAGCAGCTTAGGCCAGGGGTTCCGGTACTTC. Translating it yields CASSLGQGFRYF.